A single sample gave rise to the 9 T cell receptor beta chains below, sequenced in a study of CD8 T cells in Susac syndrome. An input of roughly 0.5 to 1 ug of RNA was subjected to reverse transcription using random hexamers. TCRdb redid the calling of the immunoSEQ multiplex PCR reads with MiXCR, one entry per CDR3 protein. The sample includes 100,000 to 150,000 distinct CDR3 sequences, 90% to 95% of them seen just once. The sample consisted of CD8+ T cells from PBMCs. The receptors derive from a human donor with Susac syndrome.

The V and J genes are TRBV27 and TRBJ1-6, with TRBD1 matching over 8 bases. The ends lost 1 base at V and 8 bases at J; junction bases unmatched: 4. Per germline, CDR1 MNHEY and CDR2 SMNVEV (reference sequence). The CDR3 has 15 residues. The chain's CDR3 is CASSLFQDRDSPLHF. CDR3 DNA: TGTGCCAGCAGTTTATTCCAGGACAGGGATTCACCCCTCCACTTT.

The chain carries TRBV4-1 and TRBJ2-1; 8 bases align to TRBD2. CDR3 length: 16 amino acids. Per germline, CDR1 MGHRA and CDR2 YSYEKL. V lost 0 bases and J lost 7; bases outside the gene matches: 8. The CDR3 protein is CASSQDSRGGINEQFF. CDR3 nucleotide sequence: TGCGCCAGCAGCCAAGATAGTCGGGGGGGCATAAATGAGCAGTTCTTC.

CDR3 coding DNA: TGTGCCAGCAGCGCCGGGACAGGGGCCTACAATGAGCAGTTCTTC. Protein: CASSAGTGAYNEQFF. The rearrangement links TRBV6-2 or TRBV6-3 to TRBJ2-1; 10 bases map to TRBD1. V gave up 6 bases and J gave up 2 bases; unmatched junction bases: 4. The CDR3 is 15 amino acids. Germline values: CDR1 MNHEY, CDR2 SVGEGT.

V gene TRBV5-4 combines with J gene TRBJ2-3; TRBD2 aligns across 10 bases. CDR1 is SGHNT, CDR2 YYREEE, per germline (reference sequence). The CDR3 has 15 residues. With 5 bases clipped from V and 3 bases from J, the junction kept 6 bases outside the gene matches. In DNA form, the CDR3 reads TGTGCCAGCAGTATGAGCGGGAGGGAGACAGATACGCAGTATTTT. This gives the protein CASSMSGRETDTQYF.

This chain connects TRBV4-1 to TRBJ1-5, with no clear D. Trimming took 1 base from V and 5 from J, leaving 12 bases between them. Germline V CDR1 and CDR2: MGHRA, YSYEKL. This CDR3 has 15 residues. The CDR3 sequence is CASSQGHRTDQPQHF. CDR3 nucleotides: TGCGCCAGCAGCCAAGGACACCGGACCGATCAGCCCCAGCATTTT.

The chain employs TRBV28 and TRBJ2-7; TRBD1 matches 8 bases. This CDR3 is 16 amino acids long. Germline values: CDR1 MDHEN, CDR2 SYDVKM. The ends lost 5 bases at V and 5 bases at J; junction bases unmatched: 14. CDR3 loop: CASSPGLAGGAHEQYF. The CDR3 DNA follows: TGTGCCAGCAGTCCCGGACTTGCAGGGGGCGCCCACGAGCAGTACTTC.

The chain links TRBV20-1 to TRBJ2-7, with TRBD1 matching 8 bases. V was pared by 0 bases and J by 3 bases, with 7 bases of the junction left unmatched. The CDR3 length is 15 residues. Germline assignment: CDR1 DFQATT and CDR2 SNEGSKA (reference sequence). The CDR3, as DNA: TGCAGTGCTAGAGATGATTCAGGGGGCGACTACGAGCAGTACTTC. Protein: CSARDDSGGDYEQYF.

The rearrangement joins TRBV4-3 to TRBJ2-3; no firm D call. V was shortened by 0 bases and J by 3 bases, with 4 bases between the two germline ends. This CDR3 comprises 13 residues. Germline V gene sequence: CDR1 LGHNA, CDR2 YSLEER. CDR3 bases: TGCGCCAGCAGCCAAGATTATACAGATACGCAGTATTTT. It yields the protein CASSQDYTDTQYF.

CDR3 in amino acids: CASSPRTMSNTGELFF. The CDR3 region has the DNA TGTGCCAGCAGTCCCAGGACCATGTCGAACACCGGGGAGCTGTTTTTT. This rearrangement joins TRBV28 to TRBJ2-2; no definite D call. This CDR3 is built from 16 residues. V lost 5 bases and J lost 0, with 13 bases in between. Germline V gene lookup returns CDR1 MDHEN and CDR2 SYDVKM.